The 19 T cell receptor beta chains reported below all come from one sample, sequenced in a study of cytotoxic CD8 clonotypes in ibrutinib-treated CLL. Only in-frame clones appear in the TCRdb table, and some are missing; sequencing was by immunoSEQ multiplex PCR. The data hold roughly 50,000 clones, with roughly 57% observed a single time. The source was PBMCs, collected after 24 months of ibrutinib treatment. All receptors derive from a human donor with chronic lymphocytic leukemia.

The chain is built from TRBV2 and TRBJ1-1; a weak D match, TRBD1 (6 bases). V shed 6 bases and J shed 1 base, with 9 bases lying between them. The CDR3 sequence is 13 residues long. CDR1 is SNHLY and CDR2 is FYNNEI in the germline V gene. The CDR3 reads CASRTGQNTEAFF. CDR3 sequence (DNA): TGTGCCAGCAGGACGGGACAGAACACTGAAGCTTTCTTT. Full variable domain (rest looked up from reference TRBV2 and TRBJ1-1): EPEVTQTPSHQVTQMGQEVILRCVPISNHLYFYWYRQILGQKVEFLVSFYNNEISEKSEIFDDQFSVERPDGSNFTLKIRSTKLEDSAMYFCASRTGQNTEAFFGQGTRLTVV.

The chain couples TRBV7-8 to TRBJ1-2; D may be TRBD1 (6 bases). Trimming took off 5 bases at V and 4 bases at J, with 17 bases between the two ends. This CDR3 contains 15 residues. Per the germline V gene, CDR1 is SGHVS and CDR2 is FQNEAQ. The CDR3, as DNA: TGTGCCAGCAGCCCACTACTAGGGGGACCCTATGGCTACACCTTC. Translation gives CASSPLLGGPYGYTF.

The chain recombines TRBV5-1 with TRBJ1-1; 9 nucleotides align to TRBD1. The V gene end was trimmed by 4 bases and the J gene end by 4 bases; junction bases not matched to a gene: 8. This CDR3 comprises 15 residues. The V gene's germline CDR1 is SGHRS and CDR2 YFSETQ. The CDR3 loop is CASSLSRQGGTEAFF. CDR3 sequence (DNA): TGCGCCAGCAGCCTGAGTAGACAGGGGGGCACTGAAGCTTTCTTT.

This clone turned up a few times. J is TRBJ2-5 and V is TRBV28; D is perhaps TRBD1 (6 bases). The end of the DNA aligns better with TRBJ2-7, so the J call may be wrong. Germline CDR1 MDHEN, CDR2 SYDVKM. The CDR3 spans 15 residues. CDR3 residues: CASSLRGSTSYEQYF. CDR3 in DNA: TGTGCCAGCAGTCTCAGGGGTTCCACCTCCTACGAGCAGTACTTC.

This clone was seen a few times. The chain has TRBV6-4 and TRBJ1-2, with D perhaps matching TRBD1 (6 bases). Germline V CDR1 and CDR2: MRHNA, SNTAGT. The V end lost 6 bases, the J end lost 4 bases, and 18 bases lay between the germline ends. The CDR3 contains 15 residues. CDR3 sequence (DNA): TGTGCCAGCAGAGAACAGGGAAAGGGCGTCTATGGCTACACCTTC. This sequence encodes CASREQGKGVYGYTF.

This clone was detected once. The V call is TRBV6-1, the J call TRBJ1-2, with 7 bases fitting TRBD1. The CDR3 covers 13 residues. Germline assignment: CDR1 MNHNS and CDR2 SASEGT. V lost 7 bases and J lost 2; bases outside the gene matches: 4. As DNA, the CDR3 is TGTGCCAGCACCCCGGACAGGAACTATGGCTACACCTTC. Translation: CASTPDRNYGYTF.

This clone was detected only a few times. The chain combines TRBV18 with TRBJ1-3, with a tentative D call TRBD1 (5 bases). Trimming stripped 1 base from V and 2 bases from J, with 15 bases between. This CDR3 comprises 17 residues. The V gene's germline CDR1 is KGHSH and CDR2 LQKENI. DNA for the CDR3: TGTGCCAGCTCACCACTCTACCCCGGGGCAACTGGAAACACCATATATTTT. It specifies CASSPLYPGATGNTIYF.

The J gene is TRBJ2-3, the V gene TRBV6-1; D is unclear. The CDR3 covers 15 residues. Trimming removed 3 bases at V and 0 bases at J, with 10 bases between. The germline CDR1 and CDR2 sequences are MNHNS and SASEGT. The CDR3 DNA reads as TGTGCCAGCAGTGACCGGGTCCCTAGCACAGATACGCAGTATTTT. Residues: CASSDRVPSTDTQYF.

This chain links TRBV5-1 with TRBJ2-5; unclear D gene. V lost 0 bases to trimming and J lost 3 bases, with 12 bases between them. This CDR3 comprises 15 residues. CDR1 and CDR2 (germline): SGHRS, YFSETQ. The CDR3 DNA sequence: TGCGCCAGCAGCTTGGTAGGCCTCCTCGAAGAGACCCAGTACTTC. Residues: CASSLVGLLEETQYF.

This chain uses TRBV2 with TRBJ2-3; 7 bases fit TRBD1. The CDR3 loop spans 15 amino acids. The V gene's germline CDR1 is SNHLY and CDR2 FYNNEI. After removal of 4 bases from V and 2 bases from J, the junction contained 6 bases not matched to a gene. The CDR3 DNA follows: TGTGCCAGCAGTGGAACAGGGGTAGCCACAGATACGCAGTATTTT. It codes for CASSGTGVATDTQYF.

CDR3 region: CASSPPGLASYNEQFF. CDR3 DNA: TGTGCCAGCAGCCCCCCGGGACTAGCCTCCTACAATGAGCAGTTCTTC. The chain employs TRBV5-6 and TRBJ2-1; TRBD2 matches 9 bases. The CDR3 covers 16 residues. Germline CDR1 SGHDT, CDR2 YYEEEE. Germline trimming cut 4 bases from V and 0 bases from J; bases unmatched to any gene: 5.

Worth noting for this clone: A read error may produce the germline difference seen at one junction end. The chain uses TRBV5-6 and TRBJ1-2, with D possibly being TRBD1 (5 bases). Germline V gene sequence: CDR1 SGHDT, CDR2 YYEEEE. The CDR3 is 12 amino acids. The CDR3 nucleotides are TGTGCCAGCAGATTGGGACGCCATGGCTACACCTTC. It is translated as CASRLGRHGYTF.

This clone has a handful of counts. V is TRBV29-1 and J is TRBJ2-7; 9 bases agree with TRBD1. The CDR3 runs to 15 residues. CDR1 and CDR2 from the germline V gene are SQVTM and ANQGSEA. Unmatched junction bases numbered 13, after V lost 5 bases and J lost 5 bases. CDR3 nucleotides: TGCAGCGTTCCCCGGACAGGGGATAACCTCAACGAGCAGTACTTC. Translating it yields CSVPRTGDNLNEQYF.

The J gene is TRBJ1-1, the V gene TRBV29-1; D is perhaps TRBD1 (5 bases). This CDR3 has 15 amino acids. Trimming stripped 5 bases from V and 5 bases from J, with 21 bases between. Germline V lookup: CDR1 SQVTM, CDR2 ANQGSEA. CDR3 sequence (DNA): TGCAGCGTTCACCCTTCTGGGGACTCCCTGACTGAAGCTTTCTTT. It codes for CSVHPSGDSLTEAFF.

The V call is TRBV4-1, the J call TRBJ2-1; D is uncertain. V lost 8 bases to trimming and J lost 8 bases, with 19 bases between them. The CDR3 totals 14 residues. Germline CDR1 is MGHRA and CDR2 is YSYEKL. The chain's CDR3 is CASRLADPWDEQFF. In DNA, the CDR3 is TGCGCCAGCCGACTTGCGGACCCCTGGGATGAGCAGTTCTTC.

This sequence joins TRBV5-4 and TRBJ2-7, with 8 positions matching TRBD1. Trimming removed 0 bases from V and 1 base from J; junction bases left unmatched: 0. The germline V gene encodes CDR1 SGHNT and CDR2 YYREEE (reference sequence). The CDR3 sequence is 14 residues long. The CDR3 nucleotides are TGTGCCAGCAGCTTGGGACAGGGGTCCTACGAGCAGTACTTC. It codes for CASSLGQGSYEQYF.

The chain uses TRBV7-9 and TRBJ2-3; 7 bases are a match to TRBD2. The CDR3 is made up of 15 amino acids. The germline CDR1 and CDR2 sequences are SEHNR and FQNEAQ (reference sequence). After removal of 1 base from V and 2 bases from J, the junction contained 3 bases not matched to a gene. CDR3 in amino acids: CASSLGDYLTDTQYF. CDR3 DNA: TGTGCCAGCAGCTTAGGGGACTACCTCACAGATACGCAGTATTTT.

The chain couples TRBV5-1 to TRBJ2-2; 9 positions match TRBD2. CDR3 length: 18 amino acids. The trim removed 4 bases at V and 4 bases at J, leaving 14 bases unmatched. CDR1 and CDR2 (germline): SGHRS, YFSETQ. The CDR3 here is CASSPLGSGGISTGELFF. As DNA, the CDR3 is TGCGCCAGCAGCCCCTTAGGGAGCGGGGGGATATCCACCGGGGAGCTGTTTTTT.

This chain connects TRBV4-2 to TRBJ1-2; TRBD1 matches at 8 bases. Per germline, CDR1 LGHNA and CDR2 YNFKEQ. CDR3 size: 16 residues. V dropped 3 bases and J dropped 7; count of bases not matched to a gene: 13. CDR3: CASSQIIQGDGRGYTF. The CDR3, as DNA: TGTGCCAGCAGCCAGATTATACAGGGGGATGGACGTGGCTACACCTTC.